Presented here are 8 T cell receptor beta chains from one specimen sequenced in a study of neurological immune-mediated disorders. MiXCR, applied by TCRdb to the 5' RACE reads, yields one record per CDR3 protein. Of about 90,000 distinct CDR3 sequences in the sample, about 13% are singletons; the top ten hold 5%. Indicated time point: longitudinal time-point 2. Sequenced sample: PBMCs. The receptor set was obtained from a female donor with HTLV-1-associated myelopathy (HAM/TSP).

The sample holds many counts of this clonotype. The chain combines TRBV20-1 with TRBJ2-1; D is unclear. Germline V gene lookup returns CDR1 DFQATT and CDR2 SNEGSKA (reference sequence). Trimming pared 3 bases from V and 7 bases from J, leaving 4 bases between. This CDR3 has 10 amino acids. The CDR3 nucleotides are TGCAGTGCTAGTAGGAATGAGCAGTTCTTC. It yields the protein CSASRNEQFF.

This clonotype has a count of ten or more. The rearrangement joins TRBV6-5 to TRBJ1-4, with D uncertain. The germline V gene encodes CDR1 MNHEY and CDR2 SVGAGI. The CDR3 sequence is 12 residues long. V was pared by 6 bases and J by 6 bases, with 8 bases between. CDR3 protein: CASRGYDEKLFF. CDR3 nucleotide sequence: TGTGCCAGCAGGGGGTACGATGAAAAACTGTTTTTT.

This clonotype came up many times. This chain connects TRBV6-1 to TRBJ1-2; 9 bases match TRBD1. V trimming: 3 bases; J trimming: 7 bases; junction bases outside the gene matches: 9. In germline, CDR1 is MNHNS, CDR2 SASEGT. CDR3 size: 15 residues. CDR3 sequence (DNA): TGTGCCAGCAGTGAGCAACAGGGGGCAAAGGGTGGCTACACCTTC. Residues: CASSEQQGAKGGYTF.

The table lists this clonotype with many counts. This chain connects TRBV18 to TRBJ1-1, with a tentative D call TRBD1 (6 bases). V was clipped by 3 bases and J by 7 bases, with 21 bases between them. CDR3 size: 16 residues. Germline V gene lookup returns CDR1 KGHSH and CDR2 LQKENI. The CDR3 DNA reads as TGTGCCAGCTCACCGCGCCCGGACAGTAATATTTATGAAGCTTTCTTT. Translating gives CASSPRPDSNIYEAFF.

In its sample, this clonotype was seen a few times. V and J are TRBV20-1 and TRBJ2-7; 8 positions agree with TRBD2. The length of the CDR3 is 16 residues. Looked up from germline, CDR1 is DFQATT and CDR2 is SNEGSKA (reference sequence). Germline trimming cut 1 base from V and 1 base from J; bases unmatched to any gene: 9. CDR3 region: CSARGGRRGGSYEQYF. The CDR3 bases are TGCAGTGCTAGAGGGGGGCGGCGCGGGGGGTCCTACGAGCAGTACTTC.

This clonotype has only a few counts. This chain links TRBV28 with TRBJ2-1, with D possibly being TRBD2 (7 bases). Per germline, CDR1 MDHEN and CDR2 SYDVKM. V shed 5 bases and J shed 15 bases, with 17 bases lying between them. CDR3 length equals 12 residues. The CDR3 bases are TGTGCCAGCAGTCCGCCCGGGGGGCAAGGGTTCTTC. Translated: CASSPPGGQGFF. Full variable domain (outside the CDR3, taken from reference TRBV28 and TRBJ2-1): DVKVTQSSRYLVKRTGEKVFLECVQDMDHENMFWYRQDPGLGLRLIYFSYDVKMKEKGDIPEGYSVSREKKERFSLILESASTNQTSMYLCASSPPGGQGFFGPGTRLTVL.

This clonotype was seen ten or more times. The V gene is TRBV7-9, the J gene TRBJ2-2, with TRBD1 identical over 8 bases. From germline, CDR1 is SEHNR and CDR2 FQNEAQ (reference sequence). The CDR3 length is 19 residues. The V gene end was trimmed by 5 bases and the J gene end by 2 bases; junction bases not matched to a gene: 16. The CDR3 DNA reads TGTGCCAGCAGCCCCTTAAAGAGGCAGGGGGCGCGAAACACCGGGGAGCTGTTTTTT. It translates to CASSPLKRQGARNTGELFF.

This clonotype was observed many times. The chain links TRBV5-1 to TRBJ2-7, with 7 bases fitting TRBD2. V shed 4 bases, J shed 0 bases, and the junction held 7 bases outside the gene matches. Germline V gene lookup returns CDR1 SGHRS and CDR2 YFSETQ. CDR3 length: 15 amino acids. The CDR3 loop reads CASSPGGGNSYEQYF. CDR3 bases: TGCGCCAGCAGCCCAGGCGGGGGAAACTCCTACGAGCAGTACTTC.